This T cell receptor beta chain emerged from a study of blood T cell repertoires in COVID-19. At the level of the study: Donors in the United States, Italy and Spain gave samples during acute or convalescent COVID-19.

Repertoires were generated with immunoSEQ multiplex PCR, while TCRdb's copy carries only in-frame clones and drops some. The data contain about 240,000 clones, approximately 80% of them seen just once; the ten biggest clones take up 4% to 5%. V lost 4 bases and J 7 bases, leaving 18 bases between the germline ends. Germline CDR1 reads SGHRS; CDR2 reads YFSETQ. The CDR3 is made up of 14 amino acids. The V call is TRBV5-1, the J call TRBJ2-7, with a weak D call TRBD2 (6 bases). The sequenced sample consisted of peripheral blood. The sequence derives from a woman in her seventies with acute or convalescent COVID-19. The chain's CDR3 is CASSPSGPADEQYF. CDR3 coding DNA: TGCGCCAGCAGCCCGAGCGGGCCCGCGGATGAGCAGTACTTC.